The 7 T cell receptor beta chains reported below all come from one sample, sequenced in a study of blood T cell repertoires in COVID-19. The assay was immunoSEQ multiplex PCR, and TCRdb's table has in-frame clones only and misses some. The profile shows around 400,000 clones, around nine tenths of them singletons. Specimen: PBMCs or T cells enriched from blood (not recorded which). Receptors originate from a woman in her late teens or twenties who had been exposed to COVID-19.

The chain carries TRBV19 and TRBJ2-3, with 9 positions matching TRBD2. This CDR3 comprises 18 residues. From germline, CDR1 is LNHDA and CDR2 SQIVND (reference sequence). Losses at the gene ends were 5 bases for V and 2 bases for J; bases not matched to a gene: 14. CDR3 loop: CASSPSWRGGPHTDTQYF. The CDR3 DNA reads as TGTGCCAGTAGTCCTTCTTGGCGGGGGGGCCCCCACACAGATACGCAGTATTTT.

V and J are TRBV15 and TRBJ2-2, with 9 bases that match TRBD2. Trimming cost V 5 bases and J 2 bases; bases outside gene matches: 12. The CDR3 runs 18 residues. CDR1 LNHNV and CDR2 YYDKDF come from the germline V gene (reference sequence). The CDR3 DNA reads TGTGCCACCAGCCCGTTCGGCAGCGGGGGGATAAACACCGGGGAGCTGTTTTTT. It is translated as CATSPFGSGGINTGELFF.

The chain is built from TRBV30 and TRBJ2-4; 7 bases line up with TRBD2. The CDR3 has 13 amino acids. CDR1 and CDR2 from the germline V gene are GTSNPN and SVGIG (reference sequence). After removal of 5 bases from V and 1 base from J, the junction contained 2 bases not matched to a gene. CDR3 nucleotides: TGTGCCTGGCAAGCGGGGGCCAAAAACATTCAGTACTTC. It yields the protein CAWQAGAKNIQYF.

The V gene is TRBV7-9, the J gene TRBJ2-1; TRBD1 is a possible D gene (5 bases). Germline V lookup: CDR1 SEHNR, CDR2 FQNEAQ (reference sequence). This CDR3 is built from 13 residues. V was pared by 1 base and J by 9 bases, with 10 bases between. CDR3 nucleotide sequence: TGTGCCAGCAGCTTAGATAAGGGGCTTGAGCAGTTCTTC. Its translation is CASSLDKGLEQFF.

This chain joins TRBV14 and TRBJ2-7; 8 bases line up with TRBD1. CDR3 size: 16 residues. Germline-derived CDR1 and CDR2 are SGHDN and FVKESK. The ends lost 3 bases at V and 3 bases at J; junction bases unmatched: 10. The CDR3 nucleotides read TGTGCCAGCAGCCATCCAGGGGGCGGGACGAGCTACGAGCAGTACTTC. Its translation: CASSHPGGGTSYEQYF.

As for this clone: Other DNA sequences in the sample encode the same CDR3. The CDR3: CASSIGGGPYNEQFF. The CDR3 nucleotides read TGTGCCAGTAGTATAGGGGGCGGCCCGTACAATGAGCAGTTCTTC. The rearrangement links TRBV19 to TRBJ2-1, with D possibly TRBD1 on 5 matching bases. Trimming took off 1 base at V and 4 bases at J, with 11 bases between the two ends. CDR3 length equals 15 residues. Germline V gene sequence: CDR1 LNHDA, CDR2 SQIVND (reference sequence).

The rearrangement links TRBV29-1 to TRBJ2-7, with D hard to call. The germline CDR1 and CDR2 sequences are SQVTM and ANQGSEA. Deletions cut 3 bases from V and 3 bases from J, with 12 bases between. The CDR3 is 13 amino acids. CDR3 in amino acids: CSVDSNLDYEQYF. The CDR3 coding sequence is TGCAGCGTTGATTCGAACTTAGACTACGAGCAGTACTTC.